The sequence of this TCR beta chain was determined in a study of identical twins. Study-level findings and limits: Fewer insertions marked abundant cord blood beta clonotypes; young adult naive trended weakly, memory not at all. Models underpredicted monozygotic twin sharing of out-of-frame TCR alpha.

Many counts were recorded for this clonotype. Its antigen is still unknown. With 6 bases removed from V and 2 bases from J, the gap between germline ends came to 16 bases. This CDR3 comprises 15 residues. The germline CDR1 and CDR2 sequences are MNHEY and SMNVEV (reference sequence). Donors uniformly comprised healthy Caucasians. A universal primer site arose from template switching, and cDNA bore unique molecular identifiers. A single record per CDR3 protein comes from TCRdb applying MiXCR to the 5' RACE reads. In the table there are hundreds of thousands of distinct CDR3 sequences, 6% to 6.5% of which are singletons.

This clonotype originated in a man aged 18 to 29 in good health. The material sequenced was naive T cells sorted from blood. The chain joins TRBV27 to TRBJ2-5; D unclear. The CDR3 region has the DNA TGTGCCAGCAGACTGGGTATGGTGGTACAAGAGACCCAGTACTTC. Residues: CASRLGMVVQETQYF.